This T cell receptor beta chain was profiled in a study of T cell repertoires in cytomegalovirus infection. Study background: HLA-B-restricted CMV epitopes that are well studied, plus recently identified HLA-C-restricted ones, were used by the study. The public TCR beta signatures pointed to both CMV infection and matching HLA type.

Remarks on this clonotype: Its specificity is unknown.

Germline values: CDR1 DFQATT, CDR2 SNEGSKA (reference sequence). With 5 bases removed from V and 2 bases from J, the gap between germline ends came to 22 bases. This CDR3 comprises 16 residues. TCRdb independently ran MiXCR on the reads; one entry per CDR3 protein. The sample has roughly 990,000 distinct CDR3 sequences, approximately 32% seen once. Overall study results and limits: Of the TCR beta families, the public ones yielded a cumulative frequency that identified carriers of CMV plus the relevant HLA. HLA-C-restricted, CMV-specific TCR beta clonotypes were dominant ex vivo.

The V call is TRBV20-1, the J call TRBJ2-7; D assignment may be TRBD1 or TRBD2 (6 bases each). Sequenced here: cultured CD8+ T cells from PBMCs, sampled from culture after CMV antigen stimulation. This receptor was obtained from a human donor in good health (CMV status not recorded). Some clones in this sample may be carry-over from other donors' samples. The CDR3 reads CSAQPLARGRTYEQYF. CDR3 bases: TGCAGTGCTCAACCCCTAGCGAGGGGGAGAACCTACGAGCAGTACTTC.